Described below is a single T cell receptor (beta chain) sequence and its context. This sample is part of a study of control samples from healthy donors and cancer patients. The CDR3 sequence is 14 residues long. Trimming removed 4 bases at V and 2 bases at J, with 15 bases between. In germline, CDR1 is SQVTM, CDR2 ANQGSEA. Clones were sequenced by immunoSEQ multiplex PCR, and TCRdb holds only the in-frame ones, with some missing. This table has approximately 59,000 clones, 70% to 90% appearing once. The V and J genes are TRBV29-1 and TRBJ2-7; D may match TRBD1 or TRBD2 (5 bases each). The sequencing input was PBMCs. The source is a woman aged 55-69 years with lung cancer. The CDR3 reads CSVAGQGNPYEQYF. In DNA form, the CDR3 reads TGCAGCGTTGCGGGGCAGGGAAATCCCTACGAGCAGTACTTC.